This T cell receptor (beta chain) was identified in a study of cytomegalovirus exposure and HLA in healthy donors. Trimming shortened V by 4 bases and J by 2 bases, and 11 bases separated the two germline ends. Germline values: CDR1 LNHDA, CDR2 SQIVND (reference sequence). The CDR3 is 15 residues long. A few counts support this clone. Primers: 60 Vbeta forward and 13 Jbeta reverse. Measured with immunoSEQ multiplex PCR; TCRdb has only the in-frame clones, and not every one. The data contain 310,000 or so clones, approximately 90% of them singletons. The sequence was collected from a woman under 30 in good health and CMV-seronegative. The sample consisted of PBMCs. J is TRBJ1-4 and V is TRBV19; perhaps TRBD1 as D (6 bases). CDR3 sequence: CASSSWTVTNEKLFF. DNA for the CDR3: TGTGCCAGTAGTAGTTGGACAGTTACTAATGAAAAACTGTTTTTT.